This TCR beta chain is from a study of blood T cell repertoires in COVID-19. Study information: Samples taken during acute and convalescent COVID-19 were collected in the United States, Italy and Spain. Sample material is recorded as cDNA or gDNA derived from T cells, B-cell-depleted T cells, or PBMCs.

Per the authors' pipeline: The assay estimated nucleated cells by amplifying reference gene primers. Some clones are missing from TCRdb's copy, which holds only in-frame ones; the method was immunoSEQ multiplex PCR. That table furnishes V, J and clone size, whereas the DNA furnished D and trimming. The sample lists 100,000 to 150,000 clones, about four fifths occurring once. Germline V lookup: CDR1 MNHEY, CDR2 SMNVEV (reference sequence). V lost 2 bases and J 5 bases, leaving 9 bases between the germline ends. CDR3 size: 13 residues. The material sequenced was peripheral blood. The receptor's source is a man in his 60s with acute or convalescent COVID-19. J is TRBJ1-1 and V is TRBV27, with D possibly being TRBD1 (5 bases). CDR3 DNA sequence: TGTGCCAGCAGTTTACGGGGGGGGACTGAAGCTTTCTTT. Protein sequence: CASSLRGGTEAFF.